This T cell receptor (beta chain) was documented in a study of blood T cell repertoires in COVID-19. About the study: COVID-19 samples collected from the United States, Italy and Spain covered acute and convalescent phases. Sample material is recorded as cDNA or gDNA derived from T cells, B-cell-depleted T cells, or PBMCs.

The V gene's germline CDR1 is MDHEN and CDR2 SYDVKM. Unmatched junction bases numbered 10, after V lost 6 bases and J lost 1 base. This CDR3 is built from 16 residues. The authors' processing: Researchers report that nucleated cell counts were estimated from reference gene primer amplification. Data came from immunoSEQ multiplex PCR; TCRdb stores just in-frame clones and leaves some out. The V and J calls and the clone size are those of that table, but D and trimming were determined from the DNA. The repertoire consists of roughly 80,000 clones, with approximately 88% occurring once and the leading ten covering roughly 5.3%.

V is TRBV28 and J is TRBJ2-7; 9 bases are a match to TRBD1. The TCR was taken from a woman of 80 years or more with active or convalescent COVID-19. Sequencing was done on a sample of peripheral blood. Here the CDR3 reads CASSLLGQGPSYEQYF. CDR3 nucleotide sequence: TGTGCCAGCAGCCTTCTCGGACAGGGGCCTTCCTACGAGCAGTACTTC.